In its sample, the clone carrying this T cell receptor beta chain was seen a few times. Its specificity is not known. The CDR3 covers 12 residues. With 2 bases removed from V and 13 bases from J, the gap between germline ends came to 14 bases. Germline V gene data show CDR1 as SGHTA and CDR2 as FQGNSA. This sample was included in a study of blood T cells in healthy people across ages. At the level of the study: The capture of about one barcoded beta molecule per two T cells was achieved by template switching.

The use of a sample-barcoded 5' primer and a J-beta primer mix characterized a second PCR of about 7 to 12 cycles. The template-switch adaptor, which had 12 random nucleotides, put a tag on each cDNA molecule. TCRdb reprocessed the 5' RACE reads via MiXCR and lists one record per CDR3 protein. The sample lists 790,000 or so distinct CDR3 sequences, more than 55% occurring once. Notes on the study in general: Possibly confounding the expanded clonotype changes was the fact that donor CMV status was unknown.

Each sample gave at least 6.5 million isolated PBMCs. Sequencing was done on a sample of blood. This receptor was taken from a man between 35 and 55 years old in good health. The chain links TRBV7-2 to TRBJ1-2; a possible D gene is TRBD1 (6 bases). For the CDR3, the DNA is TGTGCCAGCAGCTTACCCGGACAGTCCCTCACCTTC. Its translation is CASSLPGQSLTF.